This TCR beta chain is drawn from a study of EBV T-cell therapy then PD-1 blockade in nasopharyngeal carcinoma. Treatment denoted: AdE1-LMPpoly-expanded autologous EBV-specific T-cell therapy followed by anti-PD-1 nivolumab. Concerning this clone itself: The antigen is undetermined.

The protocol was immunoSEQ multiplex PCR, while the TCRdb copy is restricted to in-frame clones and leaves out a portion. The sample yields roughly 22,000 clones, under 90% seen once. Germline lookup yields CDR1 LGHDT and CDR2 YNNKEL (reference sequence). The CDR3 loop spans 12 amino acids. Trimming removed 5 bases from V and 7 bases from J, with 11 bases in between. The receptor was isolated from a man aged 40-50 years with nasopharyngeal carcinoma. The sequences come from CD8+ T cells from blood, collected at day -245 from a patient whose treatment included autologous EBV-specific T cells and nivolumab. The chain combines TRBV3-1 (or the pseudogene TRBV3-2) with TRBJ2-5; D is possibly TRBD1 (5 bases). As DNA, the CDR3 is TGTGCCAGCAGCGAGCCAAGGGGGACCCAGTACTTC. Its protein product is CASSEPRGTQYF.